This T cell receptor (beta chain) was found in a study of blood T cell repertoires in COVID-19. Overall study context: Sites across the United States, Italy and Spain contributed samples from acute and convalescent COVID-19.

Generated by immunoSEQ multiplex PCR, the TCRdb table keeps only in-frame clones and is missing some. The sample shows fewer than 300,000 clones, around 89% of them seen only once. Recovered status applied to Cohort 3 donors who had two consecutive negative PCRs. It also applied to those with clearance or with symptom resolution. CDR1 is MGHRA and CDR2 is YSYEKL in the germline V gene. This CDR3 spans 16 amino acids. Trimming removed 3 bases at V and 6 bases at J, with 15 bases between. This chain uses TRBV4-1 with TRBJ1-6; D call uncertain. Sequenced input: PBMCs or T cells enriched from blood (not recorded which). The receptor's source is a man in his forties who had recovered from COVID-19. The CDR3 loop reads CASSQSPGESNSPLHF. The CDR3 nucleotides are TGCGCCAGCAGCCAGTCCCCCGGGGAGAGTAATTCACCCCTCCACTTT.